The entry that follows covers one T cell receptor beta chain sequence. The target antigen is unknown. V was pared by 4 bases and J by 9 bases, with 16 bases between. Germline V CDR1 and CDR2: SGHVS, FQNEAQ. This CDR3 spans 15 amino acids. The record originates from a study of shared clonotypes between healthy human individuals. Study results and limitations: For naive CD4 cells, 4.5% to 6.5% of clonotypes were shared across a few donors. All-four-donor shared clonotypes had higher generation probabilities than non-shared clonotypes did.

Sequencing was performed with immunoSEQ multiplex PCR; in TCRdb, only in-frame clones are kept and a portion is missing. The table includes some 2,000,000 clones, 85% to 95% detected once. The receptor comes from a man between 18 and 35 years old in good health. The chain has TRBV7-8 and TRBJ1-6; D uncertain. The sequenced sample was naive CD4+ T cells sorted from blood. Sample subset: CD45RA+ positively selected. CDR3 residues: CASSSGRAGTSPLHF. The CDR3 DNA follows: TGTGCCAGCAGCTCCGGCCGGGCAGGTACTTCACCCCTCCACTTT.